This TCR beta chain was profiled in a study of CD8+CD57+ T cells in acquired aplastic anemia. Those patients picked for sequencing had displayed CD8+CD57+ cell expansion on flow cytometry. CDR1 is SNHLY and CDR2 is FYNNEI in the germline V gene. V was shortened by 10 bases and J by 0 bases, with 13 bases between the two germline ends. The CDR3 sequence is 13 residues long. TCR beta VDJ and CDR3 profiles were obtained from a genomic DNA template. TCRdb re-called the reads through MiXCR, storing one row per CDR3 protein. The sample holds approximately 98,000 distinct CDR3 sequences, roughly 70% seen once. Sample share makes this clonotype medium-sized.

This sequence originates from a human donor with aplastic anemia. Material: sorted CD4+, CD8+, or CD8+CD57+ T cells (not recorded which) from PBMCs. The V and J genes are TRBV2 and TRBJ2-7; TRBD1 is a possible D gene (5 bases). The DNA of the CDR3 is TGTGCCATGACAGCTTCTGACTCCTACGAGCAGTACTTC. Translation gives CAMTASDSYEQYF.